This entry lists 9 T cell receptor beta chains sequenced from one sample in a study of cytomegalovirus exposure and HLA in healthy donors. Primers: 60 Vbeta forward and 13 Jbeta reverse. Profiling relied on immunoSEQ multiplex PCR, and the TCRdb table lists in-frame clones only, not all of them. The sample lists around 160,000 clones; around 75% were seen once. The sequencing input was PBMCs. The receptor set was obtained from a woman between 35 and 50 years old in good health and CMV-seropositive.

The chain links TRBV5-4 to TRBJ1-1, with D unresolved. Trimming took off 0 bases at V and 5 bases at J, with 8 bases between the two ends. Germline loops: CDR1 SGHNT, CDR2 YYREEE (reference sequence). This CDR3 comprises 13 residues. CDR3 loop: CASSLDAATEAFF. DNA for the CDR3: TGTGCCAGCAGCTTGGATGCGGCGACTGAAGCTTTCTTT.

Turning to this clone: The junction does not match germline at one end; this may be a read error. V gene TRBV7-9 combines with J gene TRBJ2-7; TRBD2 agrees at 13 bases. The length of the CDR3 is 18 residues. CDR1 is SEHNR and CDR2 is FQNEAQ in the germline V gene (reference sequence). CDR3 DNA sequence: TGTTCCAGCAGCTTAGCGCAAACTAGCGGGAGGGATACCTACGAGCAGTACTTC. Amino acids: CSSSLAQTSGRDTYEQYF.

On this clone itself: Compared with germline, one end of the junction differs, possibly owing to a read error. Here the CDR3 DNA reads TGTGCTAGCAGCTTAGGACTAGCAATCACAGATACGCAGTATTTT. Its translation: CASSLGLAITDTQYF. The chain carries TRBV7-7 and TRBJ2-3, with 8 bases aligning to TRBD2. Germline V CDR1 and CDR2: SSHAT, FNYEAQ (reference sequence). The CDR3 covers 15 residues.

V gene TRBV28 combines with J gene TRBJ2-7; 12 positions agree with TRBD1. Germline CDR1 MDHEN, CDR2 SYDVKM. V trimming: 5 bases; J trimming: 5 bases; junction bases outside the gene matches: 7. The CDR3 is 15 amino acids. As DNA, the CDR3 is TGTGCCAGCAGTCTCCCCGGGACAGGGGGCGACGAGCAGTACTTC. Protein: CASSLPGTGGDEQYF.

The CDR3 DNA is TGCGCCAGCAGCCAAGAGGGACTAGCGGGGAACAATGAGCAGTTCTTC. Translation: CASSQEGLAGNNEQFF. The chain couples TRBV4-1 to TRBJ2-1; 13 bases fit TRBD2. Germline assignment: CDR1 MGHRA and CDR2 YSYEKL. CDR3 size: 16 residues. The V segment lost 0 bases and the J segment 5 bases; nucleotides outside the gene matches: 1.

This chain connects TRBV7-2 to TRBJ1-1, with TRBD1 identical over 10 bases. The CDR3 is 15 residues long. CDR1 SGHTA and CDR2 FQGNSA come from the germline V gene. J lost 4 bases, V lost 6 bases, and 8 bases had no gene match. DNA of the CDR3: TGTGCCAGCAGAAGACAGGGGGCCGTTGGCACTGAAGCTTTCTTT. This codes for CASRRQGAVGTEAFF. Variable domain in full (rest from reference TRBV7-2 and TRBJ1-1): GAGVSQSPSNKVTEKGKDVELRCDPISGHTALYWYRQSLGQGLEFLIYFQGNSAPDKSGLPSDRFSAERTGGSVSTLTIQRTQQEDSAVYLCASRRQGAVGTEAFFGQGTRLTVV.

This rearrangement joins TRBV6-1 to TRBJ1-4; TRBD1 matches 9 bases. V was clipped by 5 bases and J by 0 bases; unmatched bases: 4. This CDR3 spans 16 amino acids. Germline V gene lookup returns CDR1 MNHNS and CDR2 SASEGT. CDR3 in DNA: TGTGCCAGCAGTCAAGACAGGGGGTCAACTAATGAAAAACTGTTTTTT. The encoded protein is CASSQDRGSTNEKLFF.

In the case of this clone: The sample holds other DNA sequences that translate to the same CDR3. The genes are TRBV28 and TRBJ2-7, with TRBD1 as a possible D gene (6 bases). Trimming removed 10 bases at V and 0 bases at J, with 22 bases between. The CDR3 is made up of 16 amino acids. The germline V gene encodes CDR1 MDHEN and CDR2 SYDVKM. The CDR3 region has the DNA TGTGCCATTAAGTCGACTCCGACAGGATACTCCTACGAGCAGTACTTC. It is translated as CAIKSTPTGYSYEQYF.

The chain uses TRBV6-5 and TRBJ1-2; the match to TRBD1 covers 12 bases. This CDR3 has 15 amino acids. Germline V gives CDR1 MNHEY, CDR2 SVGAGI. Losses at the gene ends were 6 bases for V and 3 bases for J; bases not matched to a gene: 5. This chain's CDR3 is CASSPGTGGHYGYTF. The DNA of the CDR3 is TGTGCCAGCAGCCCTGGGACAGGGGGCCACTATGGCTACACCTTC.